This TCR beta chain was identified during a study of shared clonotypes between healthy human individuals. J lost 2 bases, V lost 1 base, and 7 bases had no gene match. Germline CDR1 and CDR2: SGHAT and FQDESV (reference sequence). The CDR3 sequence is 17 residues long. This clone has only a few counts. This table comes from immunoSEQ multiplex PCR, and its TCRdb copy is limited to in-frame clones, with some not included. The repertoire holds fewer than 550,000 clones, with about three quarters as singletons. Input material: PBMCs. The source is a woman in her thirties or forties in good health. Some clones in this sample may be carry-over from other donors' samples. The rearrangement links TRBV11-1 to TRBJ2-3, with TRBD2 matching over 9 bases. For the CDR3, the DNA is TGTGCCAGCAGCTTAGATGGAGCGGGAGGTCCCACAGATACGCAGTATTTT. This encodes CASSLDGAGGPTDTQYF. The full variable domain, with the rest looked up from reference TRBV11-1 and TRBJ2-3, is EAEVAQSPRYKITEKSQAVAFWCDPISGHATLYWYRQILGQGPELLVQFQDESVVDDSQLPKDRFSAERLKGVDSTLKIQPAELGDSAMYLCASSLDGAGGPTDTQYFGPGTRLTVL.